This is a list of T cell receptor beta chains from one sample in a study of beta chain features in type 1 diabetes. Generated by immunoSEQ multiplex PCR, the TCRdb table keeps only in-frame clones and is missing some. The sample includes hundreds of thousands of clones, about 14% of them seen just once. Sequencing was carried out using naive CD4+ T cells from blood. The receptor source for this set is a young man with type 1 diabetes. Both conserved end residues are part of each CDR3. Fields, in order: CDR3 length, D gene, clone size, J gene, V gene, CDR3 protein, CDR3 DNA. D genes are given only for firm matches. A clone size is listed for some rows: how often the clone was seen (once, few, many), or a class if it is expanded.

>15|TRBD2|.|TRBJ2-3|TRBV7-9
CASSFLADERDTQYF
TGTGCCAGCAGCTTCCTAGCGGACGAGAGAGATACGCAGTATTTT
>15|.|few|TRBJ2-7|TRBV28
CASNEVAGGSYEQYF
TGTGCCAGCAACGAGGTAGCAGGGGGGTCCTACGAGCAGTACTTC
>15|.|.|TRBJ2-7|TRBV6-1
CASSATGSPTYEQYF
TGTGCCAGCAGTGCCACTGGCTCACCGACCTACGAGCAGTACTTC
>12|.|.|TRBJ2-7|TRBV6-6
CASSRDPYEQYF
TGTGCCAGCAGTCGGGACCCCTACGAGCAGTACTTC
>16|TRBD2|.|TRBJ2-3|TRBV11-2
CASSLVGGTSTDTQYF
TGTGCCAGCAGCTTAGTCGGGGGGACTAGCACAGATACGCAGTATTTT
>15|.|.|TRBJ1-2|TRBV5-1
CASSFIPEGTGGYTF
TGCGCCAGCAGCTTTATTCCGGAAGGGACGGGAGGCTACACCTTC
>12|.|.|TRBJ2-1|TRBV30
CAWSVMRDEQFF
TGTGCCTGGAGTGTTATGAGGGATGAGCAGTTCTTC
>16|TRBD2|few|TRBJ2-3|TRBV5-4
CASSLVSGSGTDTQYF
TGTGCCAGCAGCTTGGTTAGCGGGAGTGGTACAGATACGCAGTATTTT
>15|.|few|TRBJ1-6|TRBV4-3
CASSRDSDQNSPLHF
TGCGCCAGCAGTCGAGACAGTGACCAGAATTCACCCCTCCACTTT
>13|.|.|TRBJ1-1|TRBV19
CASSIDRDTEAFF
TGTGCCAGTAGTATAGACAGGGACACTGAAGCTTTCTTT
>16|.|few|TRBJ2-2|TRBV5-4
CASSFRASPNTGELFF
TGTGCCAGCAGCTTTAGGGCCAGCCCGAACACCGGGGAGCTGTTTTTT